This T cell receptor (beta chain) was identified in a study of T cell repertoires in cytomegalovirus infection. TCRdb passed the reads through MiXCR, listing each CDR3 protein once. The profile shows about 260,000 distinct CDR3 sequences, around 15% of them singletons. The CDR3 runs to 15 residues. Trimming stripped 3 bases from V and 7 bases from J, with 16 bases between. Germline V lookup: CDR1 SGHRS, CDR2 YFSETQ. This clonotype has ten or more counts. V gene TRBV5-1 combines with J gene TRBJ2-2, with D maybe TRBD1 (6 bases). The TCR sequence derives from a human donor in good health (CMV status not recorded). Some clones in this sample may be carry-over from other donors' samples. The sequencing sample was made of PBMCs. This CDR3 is CASSSGHPLVGELFF. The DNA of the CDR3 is TGCGCCAGCAGCTCGGGACACCCCTTGGTCGGGGAGCTGTTTTTT.